The sequence of this T cell receptor beta chain was determined in a study of T cell responses to AZD1222 COVID-19 vaccine. The study's findings and limits: Baseline serostatus was positive in only a handful of AZD1222 recipients. Vaccination with two AZD1222 doses was followed by a rise in Spike-specific TCR breadth and depth. Donors were chiefly white British, with a greater number of females, and clonal diversity was perhaps underestimated.

The CDR3 length is 11 residues. Germline lookup yields CDR1 DFQATT and CDR2 SNEGSKA (reference sequence). The J segment lost 8 bases and the V segment lost 6 bases, leaving 6 bases of the junction unmatched. Here immunoSEQ multiplex PCR was the method, and the copy in TCRdb shows in-frame clones only, minus some. The sample lists tens of thousands of clones, less than 95% occurring once. Notes on this clone: Its antigen is unknown.

This receptor was taken from an adult who received the AZD1222 COVID-19 vaccine. Sequencing was performed on peripheral blood, taken 28 days after the second AZD1222 dose. This chain joins TRBV20-1 and TRBJ2-7; TRBD1 matches at 8 bases. CDR3 sequence: CSALDREQQYF. The CDR3, as DNA: TGCAGTGCCCTGGACAGGGAGCAGCAGTACTTC.